The rows below give T cell receptor beta chains drawn from one sample of a study of cytomegalovirus exposure and HLA in healthy donors. TCRdb's table, derived via immunoSEQ multiplex PCR, lists solely in-frame clones and lacks some. The repertoire includes 130,000 to 150,000 clones, about 80% of them detected once, and roughly 4% sits in the top ten. Sequenced sample: PBMCs. The receptor set was obtained from a man aged 40-50 years in good health and CMV-seropositive. Both conserved end residues are part of each CDR3. A D gene is named only where the DNA matches it firmly. Part of the rows lack a size; the others show once, few, many or a class for expanded clones.

DNA	CDR3	J	V	size	D
TGCGCCAGCAGCTTGGAGGGGGCAAGGCTGAGAGGCTATGGCTACACCTTC	CASSLEGARLRGYGYTF	TRBJ1-2	TRBV5-1	NA	TRBD1
TGTGCCAGCAGCTTTGGCGGAAGCTCCTACGAGCAGTACTTC	CASSFGGSSYEQYF	TRBJ2-7	TRBV7-2	NA	NA
TGTGCCAGTAGCCCCATGTCGGCAGGGGGTAGCAATGAGCAGTTCTTC	CASSPMSAGGSNEQFF	TRBJ2-1	TRBV19	NA	TRBD1
TGCGCCAGCAGCCCGGTTCAAGGAGGGGACACTGAAGCTTTCTTT	CASSPVQGGDTEAFF	TRBJ1-1	TRBV4-3	NA	NA
TGTGCCAGCAGTTGGACAGGGGGTTTTTCACCCCTCCACTTT	CASSWTGGFSPLHF	TRBJ1-6	TRBV6-5	few	TRBD1
TGTGCCACCAGCAGAGACGCCCGCAGCTCTGGAAACACCATATATTTT	CATSRDARSSGNTIYF	TRBJ1-3	TRBV15	NA	NA
TGCGTTACAGGGGACAACTATGGCTACACCTTC	CVTGDNYGYTF	TRBJ1-2	TRBV20-1	NA	TRBD1
TGTGCCAGCAGCGTAGGAACAGGGGGCCTTGAAAAACTGTTTTTT	CASSVGTGGLEKLFF	TRBJ1-4	TRBV9	once	TRBD1
TGTGCCAGCTCACCGTACGGGACTTCCCTAGCAAACACCATATATTTT	CASSPYGTSLANTIYF	TRBJ1-3	TRBV18	NA	NA
TGTGCCAGTAGTATAGATTATAGGGGTAACACTGAAGCTTTCTTT	CASSIDYRGNTEAFF	TRBJ1-1	TRBV19	NA	NA
TGTGCCTGGAGTCCACAGGGGGCACGGGAAAAACTGTTTTTT	CAWSPQGAREKLFF	TRBJ1-4	TRBV30	NA	TRBD1
TGTGCCATCAGTGCAGGAACACCCGAGCAGTACTTC	CAISAGTPEQYF	TRBJ2-7	TRBV10-3	NA	NA
TGTGCCAGCAGCTTAGGTCCCTCAGGGACCGGGGAGCTGTTTTTT	CASSLGPSGTGELFF	TRBJ2-2	TRBV7-3	NA	NA